Each of the 8 T cell receptor beta chains below was sequenced from the same sample in a study of OX40 agonist ivuxolimab in advanced cancers. The assay was immunoSEQ multiplex PCR, and TCRdb's table has in-frame clones only and misses some. The sample gives more than 65,000 clones, around 78% of which show up once; 5% to 6% is in the top ten. Material: CD4+ or CD8+ T cells sorted from blood, obtained in a trial of the OX40 agonist ivuxolimab. These receptors came from an adult with an advanced solid tumor such as melanoma, head and neck, liver or kidney cancer.

The genes are TRBV10-1 and TRBJ2-7; D possibly corresponds to TRBD2 (6 bases). Trimming took off 2 bases at V and 6 bases at J, with 11 bases between the two ends. Germline CDR1 and CDR2: WNHNN and SYGVQD (reference sequence). The CDR3 has 13 residues. The CDR3 protein is CASSERQGGEQYF. CDR3 coding DNA: TGCGCCAGCAGTGAGAGGCAGGGAGGCGAGCAGTACTTC.

The count of this clone is one. The gene calls are TRBV28 and TRBJ2-7, with D possibly being TRBD1 (7 bases). CDR3 length: 16 residues. Germline V gene data show CDR1 as MDHEN and CDR2 as SYDVKM. The V end was cut by 6 bases, the J end by 4 bases, with 22 bases between. This chain's CDR3 is CASRLKGAGGRYEQYF. The CDR3 nucleotides read TGTGCCAGCAGGTTAAAAGGGGCAGGGGGGAGGTACGAGCAGTACTTC.

CDR3 in amino acids: CASSASGGQQETQYF. CDR3 bases: TGTGCCAGCAGCGCCAGCGGGGGACAGCAAGAGACCCAGTACTTC. This rearrangement joins TRBV7-6 to TRBJ2-5, with a possible D match to TRBD2 (8 bases). Germline CDR1 and CDR2: SGHVS and FNYEAQ. Deletions cut 5 bases from V and 2 bases from J, with 15 bases between. CDR3 size: 15 residues.

This chain's CDR3 is CASSPIQGTGANVLTF. Here the CDR3 DNA reads TGTGCCAGCTCACCCATACAGGGTACTGGGGCCAACGTCCTGACTTTC. The genes are TRBV18 and TRBJ2-6; weak D call: TRBD1 (6 bases). The CDR3 extends over 16 amino acids. V was pared by 3 bases and J by 2 bases, with 11 bases between. Germline CDR1 KGHSH, CDR2 LQKENI.

The CDR3 loop reads CASSPTRTGGDYGYTF. The CDR3 nucleotides are TGTGCCAGCAGCCCGACCCGGACAGGGGGCGACTATGGCTACACCTTC. J is TRBJ1-2 and V is TRBV7-9, with TRBD1 matching 11 bases. The germline gives CDR1 SEHNR, CDR2 FQNEAQ (reference sequence). V trimming: 5 bases; J trimming: 3 bases; junction bases outside the gene matches: 8. The CDR3 is made up of 16 amino acids.

CDR3 in DNA: TGTGCCAGCAGTTTCGACAGGGGGAGAGTCTATGGCTACACCTTC. Its protein product is CASSFDRGRVYGYTF. V gene TRBV6-1 combines with J gene TRBJ1-2; TRBD1 agrees at 9 bases. This CDR3 contains 15 residues. Germline V lookup: CDR1 MNHNS, CDR2 SASEGT. Unmatched junction bases numbered 8, after V lost 5 bases and J lost 4 bases.

The genes are TRBV6-1 and TRBJ2-1; D may be TRBD2 (6 bases). The CDR3 is 14 residues long. CDR1 and CDR2 from the germline V gene are MNHNS and SASEGT. Between the trimmed V and J ends, which lost 6 bases and 6 bases, there was a span of 15 bases. The CDR3 DNA is TGTGCCAGCAGACCGTGGGGGACTCCCAATGAGCAGTTCTTC. Protein sequence: CASRPWGTPNEQFF.

The V gene is TRBV5-1, the J gene TRBJ2-3; no reliable D call. The CDR3 totals 11 residues. Germline V CDR1 and CDR2: SGHRS, YFSETQ. Deletions cut 4 bases from V and 6 bases from J, with 6 bases between. CDR3 sequence: CASSKQDTQYF. CDR3 sequence (DNA): TGCGCCAGCAGCAAGCAGGATACGCAGTATTTT. The full variable domain, its missing parts supplied by reference TRBV5-1 and TRBJ2-3, is KAGVTQTPRYLIKTRGQQVTLSCSPISGHRSVSWYQQTPGQGLQFLFEYFSETQRNKGNFPGRFSGRQFSNSRSEMNVSTLELGDSALYLCASSKQDTQYFGPGTRLTVL.